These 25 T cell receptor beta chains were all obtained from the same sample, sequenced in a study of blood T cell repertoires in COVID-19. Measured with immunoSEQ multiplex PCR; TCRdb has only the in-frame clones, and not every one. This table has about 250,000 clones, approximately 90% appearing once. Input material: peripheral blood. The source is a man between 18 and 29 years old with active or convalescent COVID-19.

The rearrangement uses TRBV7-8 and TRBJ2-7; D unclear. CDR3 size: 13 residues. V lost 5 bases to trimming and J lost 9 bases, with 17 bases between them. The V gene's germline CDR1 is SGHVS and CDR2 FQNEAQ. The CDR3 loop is CASSPSELTGQYF. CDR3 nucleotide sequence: TGTGCCAGCAGCCCTTCCGAACTCACCGGGCAGTACTTC.

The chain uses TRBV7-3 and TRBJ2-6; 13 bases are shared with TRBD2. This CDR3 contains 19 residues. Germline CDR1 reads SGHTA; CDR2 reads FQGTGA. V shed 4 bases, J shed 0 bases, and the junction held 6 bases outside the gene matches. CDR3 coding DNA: TGTGCCAGCAGCTCGACCCGACTAGCGGGAGGCTCTGGGGCCAACGTCCTGACTTTC. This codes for CASSSTRLAGGSGANVLTF. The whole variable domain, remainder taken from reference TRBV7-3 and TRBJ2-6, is GAGVSQTPSNKVTEKGKYVELRCDPISGHTALYWYRQSLGQGPEFLIYFQGTGAADDSGLPNDRFFAVRPEGSVSTLKIQRTERGDSAVYLCASSSTRLAGGSGANVLTFGAGSRLTVL.

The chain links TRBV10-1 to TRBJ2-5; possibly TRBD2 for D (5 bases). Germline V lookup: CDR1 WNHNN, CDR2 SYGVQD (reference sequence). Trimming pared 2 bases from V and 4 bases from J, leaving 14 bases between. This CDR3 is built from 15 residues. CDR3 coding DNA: TGCGCCAGCAGTGAGACTAGTGAGAGTCCAGAGACCCAGTACTTC. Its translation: CASSETSESPETQYF.

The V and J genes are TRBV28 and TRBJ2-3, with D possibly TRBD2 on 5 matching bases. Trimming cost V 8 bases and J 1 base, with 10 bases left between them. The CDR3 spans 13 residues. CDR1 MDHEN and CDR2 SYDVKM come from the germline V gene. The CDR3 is CASQGGGTDTQYF. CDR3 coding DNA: TGTGCCAGCCAAGGAGGAGGCACAGATACGCAGTATTTT.

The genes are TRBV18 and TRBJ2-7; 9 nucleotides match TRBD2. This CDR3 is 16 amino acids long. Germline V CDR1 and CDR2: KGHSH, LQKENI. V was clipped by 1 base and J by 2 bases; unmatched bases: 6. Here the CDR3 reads CASSPRLAEMPYEQYF. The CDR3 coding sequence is TGTGCCAGCTCACCACGACTAGCGGAGATGCCCTACGAGCAGTACTTC.

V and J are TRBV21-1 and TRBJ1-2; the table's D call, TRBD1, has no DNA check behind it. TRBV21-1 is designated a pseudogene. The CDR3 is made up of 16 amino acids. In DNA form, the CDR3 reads TGTGCCAGCAGCGTTGAGACACCCCAACACAGATATGGCTACACCTTC. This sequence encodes CASSVETPQHRYGYTF.

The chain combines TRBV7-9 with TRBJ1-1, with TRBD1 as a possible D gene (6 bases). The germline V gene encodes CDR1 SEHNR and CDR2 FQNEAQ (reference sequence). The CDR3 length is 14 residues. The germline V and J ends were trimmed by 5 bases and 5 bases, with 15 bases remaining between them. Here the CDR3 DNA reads TGTGCCAGCAGCAATGCAGGGGTCAGGACTGAAGCTTTCTTT. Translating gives CASSNAGVRTEAFF. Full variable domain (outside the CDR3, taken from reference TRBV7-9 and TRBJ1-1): DTGVSQNPRHKITKRGQNVTFRCDPISEHNRLYWYRQTLGQGPEFLTYFQNEAQLEKSRLLSDRFSAERPKGSFSTLEIQRTEQGDSAMYLCASSNAGVRTEAFFGQGTRLTVV.

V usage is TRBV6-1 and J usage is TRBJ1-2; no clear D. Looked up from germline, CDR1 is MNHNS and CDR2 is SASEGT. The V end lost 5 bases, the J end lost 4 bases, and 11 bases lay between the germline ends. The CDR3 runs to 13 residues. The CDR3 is CASSTSTAYGYTF. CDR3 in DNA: TGTGCCAGCAGTACATCCACAGCCTATGGCTACACCTTC.

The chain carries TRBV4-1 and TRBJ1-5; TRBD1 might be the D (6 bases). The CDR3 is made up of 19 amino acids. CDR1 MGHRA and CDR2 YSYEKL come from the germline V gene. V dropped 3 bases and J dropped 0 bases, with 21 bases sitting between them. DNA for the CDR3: TGCGCCAGCAGCCATCCCAGGGGTAGTGCGGGCATTAGCAATCAGCCCCAGCATTTT. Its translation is CASSHPRGSAGISNQPQHF.

CDR3: CAISESRNYNEQFF. The DNA for the CDR3 is TGTGCCATCAGTGAGTCGCGCAATTACAATGAGCAGTTCTTC. The rearrangement joins TRBV10-3 to TRBJ2-1, with D unresolved. The CDR3 runs to 14 residues. V was shortened by 0 bases and J by 4 bases, with 7 bases between the two germline ends. The germline CDR1 and CDR2 sequences are ENHRY and SYGVKD.

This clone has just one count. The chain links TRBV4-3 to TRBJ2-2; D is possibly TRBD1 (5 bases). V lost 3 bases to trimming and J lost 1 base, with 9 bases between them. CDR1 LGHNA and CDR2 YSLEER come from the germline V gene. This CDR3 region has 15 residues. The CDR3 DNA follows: TGCGCCAGCAGCCAGCACACAGGGAACACCGGGGAGCTGTTTTTT. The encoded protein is CASSQHTGNTGELFF.

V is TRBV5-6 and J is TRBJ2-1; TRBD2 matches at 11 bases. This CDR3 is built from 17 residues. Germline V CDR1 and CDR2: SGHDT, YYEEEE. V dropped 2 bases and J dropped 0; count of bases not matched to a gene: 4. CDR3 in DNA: TGTGCCAGCAGCTTACTAGCGGGGGCGTCCTCCTACAATGAGCAGTTCTTC. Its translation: CASSLLAGASSYNEQFF.

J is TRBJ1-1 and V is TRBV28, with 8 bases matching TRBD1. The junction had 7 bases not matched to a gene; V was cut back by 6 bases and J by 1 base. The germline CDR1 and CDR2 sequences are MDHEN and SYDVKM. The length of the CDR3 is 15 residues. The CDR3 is CASRRPGTGNTEAFF. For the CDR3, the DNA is TGTGCCAGCAGGCGACCCGGGACAGGGAACACTGAAGCTTTCTTT. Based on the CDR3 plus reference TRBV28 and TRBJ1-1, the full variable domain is DVKVTQSSRYLVKRTGEKVFLECVQDMDHENMFWYRQDPGLGLRLIYFSYDVKMKEKGDIPEGYSVSREKKERFSLILESASTNQTSMYLCASRRPGTGNTEAFFGQGTRLTVV.

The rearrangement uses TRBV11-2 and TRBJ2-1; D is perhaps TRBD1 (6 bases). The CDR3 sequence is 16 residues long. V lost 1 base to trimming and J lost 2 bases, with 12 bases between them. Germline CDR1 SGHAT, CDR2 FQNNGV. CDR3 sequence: CASSLVATGPYNEQFF. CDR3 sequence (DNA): TGTGCCAGCAGCTTAGTTGCGACAGGCCCCTACAATGAGCAGTTCTTC.

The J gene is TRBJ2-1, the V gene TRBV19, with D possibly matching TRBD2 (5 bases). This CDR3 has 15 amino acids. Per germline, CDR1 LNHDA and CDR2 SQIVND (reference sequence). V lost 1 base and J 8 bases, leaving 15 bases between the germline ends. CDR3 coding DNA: TGTGCCAGTAGTATAGGGCTAGCTTTTGGCGATGAGCAGTTCTTC. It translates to CASSIGLAFGDEQFF.

This CDR3 is CASSPKTGGVSPLHF. CDR3 DNA: TGTGCCAGCTCACCAAAGACAGGGGGCGTTTCACCCCTCCACTTT. This sequence joins TRBV18 and TRBJ1-6; 10 bases are shared with TRBD1. Germline CDR1 and CDR2: KGHSH and LQKENI. The CDR3 length is 15 residues. The ends lost 2 bases at V and 9 bases at J; junction bases unmatched: 4.

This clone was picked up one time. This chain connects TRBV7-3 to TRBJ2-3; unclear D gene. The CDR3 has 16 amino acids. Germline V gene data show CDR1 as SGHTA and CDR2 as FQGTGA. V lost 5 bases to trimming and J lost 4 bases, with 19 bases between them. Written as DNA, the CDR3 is TGTGCCAGCAGCCCCCGCCGGGTCAAACTCCCAGATACGCAGTATTTT. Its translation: CASSPRRVKLPDTQYF.

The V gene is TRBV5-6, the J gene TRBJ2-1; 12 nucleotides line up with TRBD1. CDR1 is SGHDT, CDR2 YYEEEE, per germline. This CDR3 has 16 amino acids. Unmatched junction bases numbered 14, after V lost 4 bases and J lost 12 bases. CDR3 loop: CASSPTGTGGPRGQFF. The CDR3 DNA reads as TGTGCCAGCAGCCCGACCGGGACAGGGGGCCCCCGGGGGCAGTTCTTC.

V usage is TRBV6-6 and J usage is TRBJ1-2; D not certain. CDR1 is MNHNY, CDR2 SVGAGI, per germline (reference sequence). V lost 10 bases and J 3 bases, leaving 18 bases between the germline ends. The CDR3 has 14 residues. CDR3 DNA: TGTGCCACCGGGGAGGGTACGGCCGACTATGGCTACACCTTC. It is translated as CATGEGTADYGYTF.

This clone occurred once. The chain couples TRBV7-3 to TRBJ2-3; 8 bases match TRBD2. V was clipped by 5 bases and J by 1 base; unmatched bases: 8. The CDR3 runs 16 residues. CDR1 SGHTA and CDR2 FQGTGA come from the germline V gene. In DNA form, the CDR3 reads TGTGCCAGCAGCCCCCGCCCAGCGGGGGGCACAGATACGCAGTATTTT. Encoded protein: CASSPRPAGGTDTQYF.

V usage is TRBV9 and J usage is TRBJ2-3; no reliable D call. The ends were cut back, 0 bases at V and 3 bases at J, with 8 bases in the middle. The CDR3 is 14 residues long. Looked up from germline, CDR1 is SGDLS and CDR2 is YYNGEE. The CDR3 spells CASSVAPTTDTQYF. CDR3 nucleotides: TGTGCCAGCAGCGTAGCCCCTACGACAGATACGCAGTATTTT. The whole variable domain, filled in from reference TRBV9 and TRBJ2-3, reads DSGVTQTPKHLITATGQRVTLRCSPRSGDLSVYWYQQSLDQGLQFLIQYYNGEERAKGNILERFSAQQFPDLHSELNLSSLELGDSALYFCASSVAPTTDTQYFGPGTRLTVL.

CDR3 DNA: TGCGCCAGCAGCCAGGAACAGGGGGCGAGTGGGGCTAAGAAGTTCTTC. Protein sequence: CASSQEQGASGAKKFF. The chain carries TRBV4-3 and TRBJ2-1; 9 positions match TRBD1. The germline CDR1 and CDR2 sequences are LGHNA and YSLEER. Trimming removed 3 bases from V and 14 bases from J; junction bases left unmatched: 17. The CDR3 totals 16 residues.

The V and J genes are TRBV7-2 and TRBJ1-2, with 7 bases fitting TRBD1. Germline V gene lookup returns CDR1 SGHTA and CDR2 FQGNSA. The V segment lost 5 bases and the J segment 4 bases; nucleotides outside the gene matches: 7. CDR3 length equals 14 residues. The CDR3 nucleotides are TGTGCCAGCAGCCCCGGGACAGCCTCCTATGGCTACACCTTC. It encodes CASSPGTASYGYTF.

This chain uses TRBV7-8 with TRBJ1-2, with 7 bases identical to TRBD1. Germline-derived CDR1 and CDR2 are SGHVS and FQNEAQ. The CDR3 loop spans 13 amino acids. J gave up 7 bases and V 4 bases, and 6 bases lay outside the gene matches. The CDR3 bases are TGTGCCAGCAGCTCTCGACAGGGAGTTGGCTACACCTTC. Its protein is CASSSRQGVGYTF. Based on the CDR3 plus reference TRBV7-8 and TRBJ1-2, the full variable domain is GAGVSQSPRYKVAKRGQDVALRCDPISGHVSLFWYQQALGQGPEFLTYFQNEAQLDKSGLPSDRFFAERPEGSVSTLKIQRTQQEDSAVYLCASSSRQGVGYTFGSGTRLTVV.

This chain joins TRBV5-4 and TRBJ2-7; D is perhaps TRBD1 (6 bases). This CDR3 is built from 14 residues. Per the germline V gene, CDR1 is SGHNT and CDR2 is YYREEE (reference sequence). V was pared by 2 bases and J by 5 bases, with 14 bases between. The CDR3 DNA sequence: TGTGCCAGCAGCTTTGGCACAGGGTCCAACGAGCAGTACTTC. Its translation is CASSFGTGSNEQYF.